The 29 T cell receptor beta chains listed next were all sequenced from one sample in a study of tumor-infiltrating lymphocytes in oesophageal squamous cell carcinoma. MiXCR was run by TCRdb on the PCR reads, yielding one entry per CDR3 protein. The table shows 15,000 to 20,000 distinct CDR3 sequences, with roughly 40% occurring only once. What was sequenced was normal esophageal tissue next to the tumor. The receptor source for this set is a female donor with esophageal squamous cell carcinoma.

This clonotype has ten or more counts. An end of the junction differs from the germline gene, which may be a read error. The V call is TRBV20-1, the J call TRBJ2-3; D not certain. Germline assignment: CDR1 DFQATT and CDR2 SNEGSKA (reference sequence). This CDR3 region has 8 residues. The CDR3 bases are TGCAGTGCTCATCGCTCGGGTTTT. Amino acid sequence: CSAHRSGF.

The CDR3 loop reads CASSSGGSSYNEQFF. The DNA of the CDR3 is TGTGCCAGCAGTTCGGGAGGGAGCTCCTACAATGAGCAGTTCTTC. The chain joins TRBV6-4 to TRBJ2-1; 8 positions match TRBD2. Germline V gene lookup returns CDR1 MRHNA and CDR2 SNTAGT. With 5 bases clipped from V and 0 bases from J, the junction kept 3 bases outside the gene matches. The CDR3 extends over 15 amino acids.

J is TRBJ2-3 and V is TRBV11-3, with D unclear. Matching the DNA end better, TRBJ2-1 makes the J call doubtful. CDR3 length: 17 residues. Germline V gene data show CDR1 as SGHNT and CDR2 as YENEEA. The CDR3 coding sequence is TGTGCCAGCAGCCCCCGATCGTGGCCTAGTAGCCCCAATGAGCAGTTCTTC. It encodes CASSPRSWPSSPNEQFF.

The chain links TRBV10-2 to TRBJ2-5; tentatively, D is TRBD1 (6 bases). The J call is in doubt because the DNA end fits TRBJ2-7 better. The CDR3 loop spans 16 amino acids. Per germline, CDR1 WSHSY and CDR2 SAAADI. This chain's CDR3 is CASSESLGDTFYEQYF. The DNA for the CDR3 is TGCGCCAGCAGTGAGTCGCTGGGGGACACCTTTTACGAGCAGTACTTC.

This clonotype came up many times. V usage is TRBV28 and J usage is TRBJ2-1; D tentatively fits TRBD1 or TRBD2 (5 bases each). In germline, CDR1 is MDHEN, CDR2 SYDVKM. The CDR3 covers 13 residues. Trimming left V 5 bases short and J 4 bases short, with 9 bases between. CDR3 sequence (DNA): TGTGCCAGCAGTCGGGACCAATACAATGAGCAGTTCTTC. This encodes CASSRDQYNEQFF.

A few counts support this clonotype. The chain links TRBV27 to TRBJ2-1, with D perhaps given as TRBD1 or TRBD2 (6 bases each). Deletions cut 4 bases from V and 1 base from J, with 20 bases between. The CDR3 totals 18 residues. The germline CDR1 and CDR2 sequences are MNHEY and SMNVEV (reference sequence). The CDR3 here is CASSSGTYAGISYNEQFF. The DNA for the CDR3 is TGTGCCAGCAGTTCCGGGACATATGCGGGAATTTCCTACAATGAGCAGTTCTTC.

The chain couples TRBV6-8 to TRBJ2-3; 10 positions match TRBD2. CDR1 and CDR2 from the germline V gene are MNHGY and SAAAGT. The CDR3 runs to 15 residues. V shed 8 bases, J shed 2 bases, and the junction held 7 bases outside the gene matches. CDR3 loop: CASGLAGGVTDTQYF. The CDR3 nucleotides are TGTGCCAGCGGGTTAGCGGGAGGAGTCACAGATACGCAGTATTTT.

At least ten counts were recorded for this clonotype. The chain uses TRBV11-2 and TRBJ1-2; D ambiguous. CDR3 length: 13 amino acids. CDR1 SGHAT and CDR2 FQNNGV come from the germline V gene. Trimming took 4 bases from V and 3 from J, leaving 9 bases between them. CDR3 sequence reads: CASSSRRYYGYTF. CDR3 DNA sequence: TGTGCCAGCAGCTCCAGGCGATACTATGGCTACACCTTC.

This clonotype was detected ten times or more. DNA for the CDR3: TGTGCCAGCAGCTTGGCCTCTGGGACTAGCGGGAGTCTTTCCTACGAGCAGTACTTC. This translates into CASSLASGTSGSLSYEQYF. The chain couples TRBV5-4 to TRBJ2-7; TRBD2 matches 14 bases. V dropped 0 bases and J dropped 1; count of bases not matched to a gene: 9. This CDR3 comprises 19 residues. The germline V gene encodes CDR1 SGHNT and CDR2 YYREEE (reference sequence). The full variable domain, rest sourced from reference TRBV5-4 and TRBJ2-7, is ETGVTQSPTHLIKTRGQQVTLRCSSQSGHNTVSWYQQALGQGPQFIFQYYREEENGRGNFPPRFSGLQFPNYSSELNVNALELDDSALYLCASSLASGTSGSLSYEQYFGPGTRLTVT.

The chain joins TRBV7-3 to TRBJ2-7, with D possibly being TRBD1 (5 bases). Matching the DNA end better, TRBJ2-1 makes the J call doubtful. Germline V gives CDR1 SGHTA, CDR2 FQGTGA. This CDR3 region has 13 residues. The CDR3 bases are TGTGCCAGCAGCTTATTGTTGGGGCAGGAGCAGTTCTTC. Encoded protein: CASSLLLGQEQFF.

The chain links TRBV7-8 to TRBJ2-6; 7 bases line up with TRBD1. CDR1 is SGHVS and CDR2 is FQNEAQ in the germline V gene. V trimming: 5 bases; J trimming: 4 bases; junction bases outside the gene matches: 17. CDR3 length: 19 residues. As DNA, the CDR3 is TGTGCCAGCAGCAAATTCGACAGGGTTTATCTAGGCGGGGCCAACGTCCTGACTTTC. Protein: CASSKFDRVYLGGANVLTF.

This clonotype appeared many times. The gene calls are TRBV5-4 and TRBJ1-2, with D perhaps TRBD1 (6 bases). Trimming shortened V by 0 bases and J by 5 bases, and 8 bases separated the two germline ends. Looked up from germline, CDR1 is SGHNT and CDR2 is YYREEE (reference sequence). The CDR3 has 13 residues. The CDR3: CASSLGQEYGYTF. DNA of the CDR3: TGTGCCAGCAGCTTGGGACAGGAGTATGGCTACACCTTC.

This clonotype was counted many times. J is TRBJ2-5 and V is TRBV10-1, with 7 bases matching TRBD2. The CDR3 runs to 15 residues. Germline CDR1 and CDR2: WNHNN and SYGVQD (reference sequence). V lost 2 bases, J lost 4 bases, and 7 bases stayed unmatched. In nucleotides, the CDR3 is TGCGCCAGCAGTGAGATTATAGGGGAGGGAGAGACCCAGTACTTC. The encoded protein is CASSEIIGEGETQYF.

With respect to this clonotype: This CDR3 fails to terminate in the conserved phenylalanine or tryptophan, so it likely reflects a read error. The limits of the CDR3 on the DNA are not certain, so only TCRdb's listed CDR3 is given. The J gene is TRBJ2-7, the V gene TRBV6-1; TRBD1, the table's D call, was not compared with the DNA. The CDR3 region is 18 residues in length, termini included. CDR1 is MNHNS, CDR2 SASEGT, per germline. The CDR3 is CASSQIRTGGGYGYTFGS.

This clonotype is classed as medium-sized. The chain recombines TRBV11-3 with TRBJ2-7, with D possibly matching TRBD1 (5 bases). This CDR3 has 14 residues. Trimming removed 2 bases from V and 3 bases from J, with 11 bases in between. CDR1 and CDR2 (germline): SGHNT, YENEEA. DNA for the CDR3: TGTGCCAGCAGCTTAAGTTTTCAGGGCTACGAGCAGTACTTC. As protein: CASSLSFQGYEQYF.

V gene TRBV20-1 combines with J gene TRBJ1-1; D is unclear. This CDR3 is built from 11 residues. Germline-derived CDR1 and CDR2 are DFQATT and SNEGSKA (reference sequence). Between the trimmed V and J ends, which lost 5 bases and 2 bases, there was a span of 6 bases. The DNA of the CDR3 is TGCAGTGCTCAGATAAACACTGAAGCTTTCTTT. Protein: CSAQINTEAFF.

In this sample, this clonotype is medium-sized. V gene TRBV7-9 combines with J gene TRBJ2-7; TRBD1 matches 8 bases. The junction had 7 bases not matched to a gene; V was cut back by 3 bases and J by 0 bases. CDR1 and CDR2 from the germline V gene are SEHNR and FQNEAQ (reference sequence). This CDR3 spans 16 amino acids. CDR3 bases: TGTGCCAGCAGCTTCCCCCCCGGGACAGGCTCCTACGAGCAGTACTTC. Encoded protein: CASSFPPGTGSYEQYF.

The V gene is TRBV7-9, the J gene TRBJ1-1; 8 positions agree with TRBD1. Losses at the gene ends were 4 bases for V and 5 bases for J; bases not matched to a gene: 6. CDR3 length: 14 residues. Germline V gene data show CDR1 as SEHNR and CDR2 as FQNEAQ (reference sequence). CDR3: CASSSDRALTEAFF. The DNA of the CDR3 is TGTGCCAGCAGCTCGGACAGGGCGTTGACTGAAGCTTTCTTT.

V is TRBV7-9 and J is TRBJ1-5; TRBD1 matches at 7 bases. The CDR3 is 15 amino acids. Looked up from germline, CDR1 is SEHNR and CDR2 is FQNEAQ (reference sequence). J lost 6 bases, V lost 1 base, and 6 bases had no gene match. CDR3 amino acids: CASSLGAQGFQPQHF. CDR3 coding DNA: TGTGCCAGCAGCTTAGGGGCACAGGGGTTTCAGCCCCAGCATTTT.

In its sample, this clonotype was seen many times. The V gene is TRBV2, the J gene TRBJ2-1; D may be TRBD2 (5 bases). Germline V lookup: CDR1 SNHLY, CDR2 FYNNEI. V was shortened by 0 bases and J by 7 bases, with 7 bases between the two germline ends. CDR3 length equals 13 residues. The CDR3 reads CASSEAGGNEQFF. CDR3 sequence (DNA): TGTGCCAGCAGTGAAGCGGGCGGGAATGAGCAGTTCTTC.

This chain joins TRBV6-6 and TRBJ2-3; D not certain. The J call is doubtful: the DNA matches TRBJ2-1 better. The CDR3 totals 15 residues. Germline lookup yields CDR1 MNHNY and CDR2 SVGAGI (reference sequence). This chain's CDR3 is CASSRIGSLDNEQFF. CDR3 nucleotides: TGTGCCAGCAGTCGAATCGGCAGCCTCGACAATGAGCAGTTCTTC.

Regarding this clonotype: A much more abundant neighbour one base away suggests this may be a read error. The CDR3 nucleotides read TGTGCCAGCAGTTCGTCGAGTCCCGGGACTAGCCATGAGCAGTACTTC. Protein sequence: CASSSSSPGTSHEQYF. V is TRBV28 and J is TRBJ2-1; 9 nucleotides align to TRBD2. The end of the DNA fits TRBJ2-7 better, so the J call may be wrong. This CDR3 is built from 16 residues. The germline V gene has CDR1 MDHEN and CDR2 SYDVKM.

Of note for this clonotype: A much larger clone lies one base from this, so it may be a read error. V and J are TRBV2 and TRBJ2-1, with TRBD2 identical over 8 bases. The end of the DNA aligns better with TRBJ2-7, so the J call may be wrong. Germline V gives CDR1 SNHLY, CDR2 FYNNEI. The length of the CDR3 is 15 residues. CDR3 sequence (DNA): TGTGCCAGCAGTGACGGGAGGGCCTCCTACAATGAGCAGTACTTC. This codes for CASSDGRASYNEQYF.

The rearrangement uses TRBV4-2 and TRBJ2-1; tentative D call: TRBD2 (6 bases). Matching the DNA end better, TRBJ2-7 makes the J call doubtful. This CDR3 is built from 14 residues. Germline loops: CDR1 LGHNA, CDR2 YNFKEQ. CDR3 DNA: TGTGCCAGCAGCCAACCGGGGGTGGGCAACGAGCAGTACTTC. It specifies CASSQPGVGNEQYF.

The J gene is TRBJ2-2, the V gene TRBV11-3; possibly TRBD1 or TRBD2 for D (5 bases each). The CDR3 contains 12 residues. Germline V lookup: CDR1 SGHNT, CDR2 YENEEA. Trimming took off 8 bases at V and 4 bases at J, with 8 bases between the two ends. CDR3 sequence: CASEGSTGELFF. The CDR3 DNA reads TGTGCCAGCGAGGGGAGCACCGGGGAGCTGTTTTTT.

This clonotype was recorded at least ten times. This chain connects TRBV19 to TRBJ2-2; D is perhaps TRBD2 (5 bases). Trimming cost V 4 bases and J 2 bases, with 11 bases left between them. The CDR3 has 15 amino acids. Per germline, CDR1 LNHDA and CDR2 SQIVND (reference sequence). CDR3 sequence reads: CASSTDWVNTGELFF. In DNA, the CDR3 is TGTGCCAGTAGTACGGACTGGGTAAACACCGGGGAGCTGTTTTTT.

A note on this clonotype: Because it lacks the conserved phenylalanine or tryptophan at the end, this CDR3 is likely a read error. The DNA is left out, because the CDR3 cannot be placed on it with certainty; the CDR3 is given as TCRdb lists it. V gene TRBV5-6 combines with J gene TRBJ2-7; the table's D gene call, TRBD1, was not cross checked with the DNA. Termini included, the CDR3 measures 18 amino acids. CDR1 is SGHDT, CDR2 YYEEEE, per germline. The CDR3 loop reads CASSLLGPGIQETQYFGS.

A note on this clonotype: No conserved phenylalanine or tryptophan ends this CDR3, so it is likely a read error. The limits of the CDR3 on the DNA are not certain, so only TCRdb's listed CDR3 is given. The rearrangement joins TRBV7-6 to TRBJ2-7; TRBD1 is the table's D call, not checked against the DNA. The CDR3 region is 18 residues in length, termini included. Germline CDR1 and CDR2: SGHVS and FNYEAQ. CDR3 amino acids: CASSQGIGTGANVLTFGN.

The chain carries TRBV2 and TRBJ1-6; TRBD1 might be the D (6 bases). Trimming took off 6 bases at V and 5 bases at J, with 14 bases between the two ends. The CDR3 totals 15 residues. The V gene's germline CDR1 is SNHLY and CDR2 FYNNEI. The CDR3 DNA is TGTGCCAGCAGGCCTTTACAGGGAAATAATTCACCCCTCCACTTT. It yields the protein CASRPLQGNNSPLHF. Based on the CDR3 plus reference TRBV2 and TRBJ1-6, the full variable domain is EPEVTQTPSHQVTQMGQEVILRCVPISNHLYFYWYRQILGQKVEFLVSFYNNEISEKSEIFDDQFSVERPDGSNFTLKIRSTKLEDSAMYFCASRPLQGNNSPLHFGNGTRLTVT.